The sample holds a few counts of the clone carrying this T cell receptor delta chain. Its target is not known. Purity of the sorted Vdelta1+ thymocytes ranged from roughly 98% to 99.6%. The source of the sample is a study of Vδ1+ human thymocytes. General study findings and limits: Unexpected Vdelta2 sequences could cause misinterpretation of bulk repertoire data. Unlike peripheral blood Vdelta1+ controls, thymic delta-chain sequences included 20% to 25% Vdelta2 and few Vdelta3. In the thymus, TRG and TRD repertoires looked highly polyclonal with Gaussian CDR3 lengths.

RNA was extracted from the cells and then reverse transcribed. The CDR3 regions were amplified by multiplex PCR from V-gene primers to a constant-region primer. TCRdb re-called the multiplex PCR reads through CATT. The sample contains around 19,000 delta-chain clones, 6.5% to 10% of which appear only once. This CDR3 region has 18 residues. Unmatched junction bases numbered 15, after V lost 6 bases and J lost 0 bases. Germline lookup yields CDR1 TSWWSYY and CDR2 QGS. The chain has TRDV1 and TRDJ1; TRDD3 agrees at 8 bases. Sequencing used Vdelta1+ gamma-delta thymocytes from the thymus. The subset: FACS-sorted CD3+ TCRalphabeta- TCRVdelta1+ TCRVdelta2- thymocytes. The sequence derives from a child less than two years old who had congenital heart surgery. Here the CDR3 DNA reads TGTGCTCTTGGCGGCTCGAGCGGCTGGGGGAAGCACACCGATAAACTCATCTTT. This sequence encodes CALGGSSGWGKHTDKLIF.